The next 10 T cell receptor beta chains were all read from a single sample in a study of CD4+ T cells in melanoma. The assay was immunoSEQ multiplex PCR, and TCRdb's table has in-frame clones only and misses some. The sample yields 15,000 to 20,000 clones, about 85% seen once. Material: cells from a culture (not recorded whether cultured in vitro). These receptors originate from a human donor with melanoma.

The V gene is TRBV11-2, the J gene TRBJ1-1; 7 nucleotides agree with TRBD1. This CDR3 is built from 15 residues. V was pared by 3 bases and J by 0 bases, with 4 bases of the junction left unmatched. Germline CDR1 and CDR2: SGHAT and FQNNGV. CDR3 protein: CASSLGGGLNTEAFF. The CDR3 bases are TGTGCCAGCAGCTTGGGAGGGGGCCTGAACACTGAAGCTTTCTTT.

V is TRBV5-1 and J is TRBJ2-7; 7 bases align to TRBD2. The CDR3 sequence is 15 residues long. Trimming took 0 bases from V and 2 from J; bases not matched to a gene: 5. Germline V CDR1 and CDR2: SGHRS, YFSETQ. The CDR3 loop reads CASSLAAGVTYEQYF. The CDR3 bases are TGCGCCAGCAGCTTGGCCGCGGGGGTAACCTACGAGCAGTACTTC.

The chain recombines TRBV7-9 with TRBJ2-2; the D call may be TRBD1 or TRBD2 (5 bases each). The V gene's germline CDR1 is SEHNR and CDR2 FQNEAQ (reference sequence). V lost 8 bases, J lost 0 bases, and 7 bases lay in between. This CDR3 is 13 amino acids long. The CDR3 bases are TGTGCCAGCTGGGGGTCGAACACCGGGGAGCTGTTTTTT. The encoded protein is CASWGSNTGELFF. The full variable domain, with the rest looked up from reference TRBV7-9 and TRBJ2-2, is DTGVSQNPRHKITKRGQNVTFRCDPISEHNRLYWYRQTLGQGPEFLTYFQNEAQLEKSRLLSDRFSAERPKGSFSTLEIQRTEQGDSAMYLCASWGSNTGELFFGEGSRLTVL.

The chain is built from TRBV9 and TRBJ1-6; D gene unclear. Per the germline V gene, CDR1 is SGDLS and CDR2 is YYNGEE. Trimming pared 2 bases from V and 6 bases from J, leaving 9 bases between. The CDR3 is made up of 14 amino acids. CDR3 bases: TGTGCCAGCAGCGTTCTAGGAGGTAATTCACCCCTCCACTTT. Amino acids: CASSVLGGNSPLHF.

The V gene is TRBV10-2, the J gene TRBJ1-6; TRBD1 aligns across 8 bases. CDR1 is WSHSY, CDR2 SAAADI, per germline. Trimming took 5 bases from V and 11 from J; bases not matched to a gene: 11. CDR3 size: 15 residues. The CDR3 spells CASSNRGTGKAPLHF. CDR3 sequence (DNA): TGCGCCAGCAGTAATAGGGGGACAGGAAAAGCACCCCTCCACTTT.

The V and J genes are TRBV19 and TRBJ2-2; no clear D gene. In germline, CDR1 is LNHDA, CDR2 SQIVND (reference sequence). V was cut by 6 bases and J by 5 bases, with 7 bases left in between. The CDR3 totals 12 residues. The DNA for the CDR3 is TGTGCCAGTAGCCCCCGGACCGGGGAGCTGTTTTTT. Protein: CASSPRTGELFF. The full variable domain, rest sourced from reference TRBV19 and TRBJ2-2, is DGGITQSPKYLFRKEGQNVTLSCEQNLNHDAMYWYRQDPGQGLRLIYYSQIVNDFQKGDIAEGYSVSREKKESFPLTVTSAQKNPTAFYLCASSPRTGELFFGEGSRLTVL.

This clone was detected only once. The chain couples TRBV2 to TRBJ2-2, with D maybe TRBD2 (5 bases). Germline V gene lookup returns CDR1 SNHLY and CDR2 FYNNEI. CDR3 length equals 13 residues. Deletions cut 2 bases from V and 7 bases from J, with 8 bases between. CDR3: CASSESSLGELFF. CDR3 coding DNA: TGTGCCAGCAGTGAATCTAGCCTCGGGGAGCTGTTTTTT.

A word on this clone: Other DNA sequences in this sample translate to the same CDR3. This CDR3 reads CASSPDRNQPQHF. CDR3 nucleotides: TGTGCCAGCTCACCGGACAGGAATCAGCCCCAGCATTTT. This chain uses TRBV18 with TRBJ1-5, with TRBD1 matching over 7 bases. The CDR3 covers 13 residues. Germline values: CDR1 KGHSH, CDR2 LQKENI. V dropped 3 bases and J dropped 4; count of bases not matched to a gene: 0. Combining the CDR3 with reference TRBV18 and TRBJ1-5 gives the whole variable domain NAGVMQNPRHLVRRRGQEARLRCSPMKGHSHVYWYRQLPEEGLKFMVYLQKENIIDESGMPKERFSAEFPKEGPSILRIQQVVRGDSAAYFCASSPDRNQPQHFGDGTRLSIL.

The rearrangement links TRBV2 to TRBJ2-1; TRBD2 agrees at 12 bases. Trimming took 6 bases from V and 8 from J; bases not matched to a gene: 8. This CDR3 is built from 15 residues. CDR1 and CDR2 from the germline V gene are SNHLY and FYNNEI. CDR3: CASRATSGGGHEQFF. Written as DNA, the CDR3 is TGTGCCAGCAGGGCGACTAGCGGGGGTGGGCATGAGCAGTTCTTC.

CDR3 in DNA: TGTGCCAGCAGACCGGGCAGGGGGAATGGCAATCAGCCCCAGCATTTT. As protein: CASRPGRGNGNQPQHF. The chain carries TRBV7-2 and TRBJ1-5; 7 positions agree with TRBD1. Trimming at V came to 6 bases and at J to 2 bases, leaving 10 bases not matched to a gene. The CDR3 has 16 residues. Per the germline V gene, CDR1 is SGHTA and CDR2 is FQGNSA.